This entry lists 17 T cell receptor beta chains sequenced from one sample in a study of T cells in women clearing cervical HPV infection. TCRdb keeps only in-frame clones here, not all; method: immunoSEQ multiplex PCR. The record lists around 41,000 clones, of which the ten most abundant hold 6% to 9%. The specimen sequenced was blood buffy coat. The receptors derive from a woman aged 18 to 69 with a cervical HPV16 infection that either progressed to CIN3+ or cleared (not recorded which).

Comments on this clone: Sequencing ends 3 residues short of the CDR3 end; the germline J gene provides the rest. V and J are TRBV4-1 and TRBJ1-2, with 7 bases lining up with TRBD1. This CDR3 comprises 16 residues. Germline V gene lookup returns CDR1 MGHRA and CDR2 YSYEKL. V was pared by 4 bases and J by 1 base, with 9 bases of the junction left unmatched. The CDR3 reads CASSLWDSDLNYGYTF. The sequenced part of the CDR3 DNA is TGCGCCAGCAGCCTATGGGACAGCGATCTTAACTATGGC.

As for this clone: The read ends 3 residues early relative to the CDR3; the germline J gene fills the gap. This chain links TRBV7-9 with TRBJ1-3; D may be TRBD1 (5 bases). The V end was cut by 2 bases, the J end by 0 bases, with 8 bases between. Germline-derived CDR1 and CDR2 are SEHNR and FQNEAQ (reference sequence). The CDR3 runs to 15 residues. Incomplete CDR3 DNA: TGTGCCAGCAGCTTAACCGACAGCTCTGGAAACACC. Translated: CASSLTDSSGNT. The entire CDR3 protein is CASSLTDSSGNTIYF.

Worth noting for this clone: The read stops 3 residues short of the end of the CDR3; the missing end is completed from the germline J gene. The chain recombines TRBV2 with TRBJ1-2; tentative D call: TRBD1 (5 bases). There are 14 residues in the CDR3. Trimming took 1 base from V and 5 from J, leaving 11 bases between them. Germline CDR1 is SNHLY and CDR2 is FYNNEI. The part of the CDR3 DNA that was read is TGTGCCAGCAGTGAAGTCAAAGGGACTTATGGC. Its translation: CASSEVKGTYG. The full CDR3 sequence reads CASSEVKGTYGYTF. The whole variable domain, remainder taken from reference TRBV2 and TRBJ1-2, is EPEVTQTPSHQVTQMGQEVILRCVPISNHLYFYWYRQILGQKVEFLVSFYNNEISEKSEIFDDQFSVERPDGSNFTLKIRSTKLEDSAMYFCASSEVKGTYGYTFGSGTRLTVV.

Concerning this clone itself: The sequenced fragment ends 3 residues before the CDR3 boundary, so the rest is inferred from the germline J gene. The chain is built from TRBV29-1 and TRBJ2-7; 9 nucleotides match TRBD2. This CDR3 is 15 amino acids long. The V gene end was trimmed by 5 bases and the J gene end by 3 bases; junction bases not matched to a gene: 11. CDR1 and CDR2 (germline): SQVTM, ANQGSEA. Partial CDR3 DNA: TGCAGCGTTTACCAAATGCGGGGGGGAAACTACGAG. As protein: CSVYQMRGGNYE. The complete CDR3 reads CSVYQMRGGNYEQYF.

Of note for this clone: Coverage ceases 3 residues before the CDR3 finishes, and the germline J gene fills in the end. V is TRBV2 and J is TRBJ2-3; 7 bases fit TRBD1. Per the germline V gene, CDR1 is SNHLY and CDR2 is FYNNEI. The CDR3 contains 16 residues. V dropped 4 bases and J dropped 2; count of bases not matched to a gene: 9. The CDR3 sequence: CASSGNAQGLTDTQYF. The sequenced CDR3 bases are TGTGCCAGCAGTGGGAATGCACAGGGGCTCACAGATACG.

A note on this clone: The read halts 3 residues ahead of the CDR3 end, with the missing end drawn from the germline J gene. The gene calls are TRBV7-9 and TRBJ1-2; D is possibly TRBD1 (5 bases). Trimming removed 5 bases from V and 6 bases from J, with 16 bases in between. The V gene's germline CDR1 is SEHNR and CDR2 FQNEAQ (reference sequence). The CDR3 has 14 amino acids. The sequenced CDR3 bases are TGTGCCAGCAGCCACAGAGCAGGGTATAATGGC. Translating it yields CASSHRAGYNG. The whole CDR3 is CASSHRAGYNGYTF.

Regarding this clone: The sequenced fragment ends 3 residues before the CDR3 boundary, so the rest is inferred from the germline J gene. The chain employs TRBV18 and TRBJ2-7; D not resolved. V was shortened by 0 bases and J by 3 bases, with 6 bases between the two germline ends. The germline V gene encodes CDR1 KGHSH and CDR2 LQKENI. The CDR3 is made up of 13 amino acids. The CDR3 DNA, read in part, is TGTGCCAGCTCACCACCATCCGTCTACGAG. Its protein product is CASSPPSVYE. The entire CDR3 protein is CASSPPSVYEQYF.

About this clone itself: Read coverage stops 3 residues before the CDR3 terminus; the germline J gene supplies the remainder. This CDR3 is also generated by other DNA sequences in the sample. V usage is TRBV5-4 and J usage is TRBJ1-1; possibly TRBD1 for D (6 bases). Germline V gene lookup returns CDR1 SGHNT and CDR2 YYREEE (reference sequence). The CDR3 sequence is 14 residues long. Trimming stripped 4 bases from V and 0 bases from J, with 10 bases between. The CDR3 sequence: CASSRGQMNTEAFF. The covered CDR3 bases are TGTGCCAGCAGCCGAGGACAGATGAACACTGAA.

With respect to this clone: The read stops 3 residues short of the end of the CDR3; the missing end is completed from the germline J gene. This chain joins TRBV29-1 and TRBJ1-2, with D unclear. The CDR3 has 11 residues. Germline CDR1 is SQVTM and CDR2 is ANQGSEA. CDR3 DNA (partial): TGCAGCGTTGAAGAGTTGCAGGGC. Translation gives CSVEELQG. In full, the CDR3 is CSVEELQGYTF.

As for this clone: The read falls 3 residues short of the CDR3 end, and the missing part is taken from the germline J gene. The rearrangement joins TRBV10-3 to TRBJ2-7; 7 bases agree with TRBD2. V trimming: 8 bases; J trimming: 3 bases; junction bases outside the gene matches: 13. Germline V gene sequence: CDR1 ENHRY, CDR2 SYGVKD. This CDR3 contains 15 residues. The CDR3 sequence: CAIRLELATDYEQYF. Partial CDR3 DNA: TGTGCCATCCGCCTCGAACTAGCGACCGACTACGAG.

A note on this clone: The CDR3 end lies 3 residues beyond the end of the read and is filled in from the germline J gene. The chain employs TRBV2 and TRBJ2-1; the D gene is possibly TRBD1 (6 bases). The germline CDR1 and CDR2 sequences are SNHLY and FYNNEI. The CDR3 length is 15 residues. Between the trimmed V and J ends, which lost 5 bases and 5 bases, there was a span of 16 bases. CDR3 bases read: TGTGCCAGCAGTCTGAGACAGGAACGCGACAATGAG. Translated: CASSLRQERDNE. The whole CDR3 is CASSLRQERDNEQFF.

Points on this clone: With the read ending 3 residues before the CDR3 end, the germline J gene is used to fill in that end. V is TRBV28 and J is TRBJ2-1, with 7 bases identical to TRBD2. CDR3 size: 15 residues. After removal of 3 bases from V and 8 bases from J, the junction contained 10 bases not matched to a gene. CDR1 MDHEN and CDR2 SYDVKM come from the germline V gene. The CDR3 DNA, read in part, is TGTGCCAGCAGTTTGGGAGGGGCGCCGGAATATGAG. Its translation is CASSLGGAPEYE. The CDR3, in full, reads CASSLGGAPEYEQFF.

As regards this clone: The read terminates 3 residues before the CDR3 end, so the remaining end is supplied by the germline J gene. The chain uses TRBV20-1 and TRBJ1-2; maybe TRBD1 (6 bases). This CDR3 comprises 14 residues. The germline V gene has CDR1 DFQATT and CDR2 SNEGSKA (reference sequence). V was clipped by 5 bases and J by 2 bases, with 15 bases between them. Here the CDR3 reads CSAGSDSPNYGYTF. Incomplete CDR3 DNA: TGCAGTGCTGGATCGGACAGCCCCAACTATGGC.

Of note for this clone: The DNA ends 3 residues before the CDR3 does, and the rest of the CDR3 is filled in from the germline J gene. The gene calls are TRBV15 and TRBJ2-2; possibly TRBD1 for D (5 bases). This CDR3 spans 16 amino acids. The germline CDR1 and CDR2 sequences are LNHNV and YYDKDF (reference sequence). V dropped 0 bases and J dropped 5 bases, with 13 bases sitting between them. The DNA read from the CDR3 is TGTGCCACCAGCAGAGATGGGGCTTTGGGTACCGGGGAG. Its translation is CATSRDGALGTGE. The whole CDR3 is CATSRDGALGTGELFF.

Concerning this clone itself: Read sequence stops 3 residues before the CDR3 end, and the germline J gene provides the missing end. The chain employs TRBV29-1 and TRBJ2-5; 8 bases agree with TRBD1. CDR3 size: 15 residues. V was clipped by 0 bases and J by 3 bases; unmatched bases: 6. Germline CDR1 and CDR2: SQVTM and ANQGSEA. CDR3 loop: CSVEDPDREEETQYF. The sequenced CDR3 bases are TGCAGCGTTGAAGATCCGGACAGGGAGGAAGAGACC.

Of note for this clone: The CDR3 is cut off 3 residues early in the read; its end comes from the germline J gene. The chain carries TRBV28 and TRBJ2-5, with 8 bases fitting TRBD1. Germline lookup yields CDR1 MDHEN and CDR2 SYDVKM. The ends lost 4 bases at V and 5 bases at J; junction bases unmatched: 9. This CDR3 is 15 amino acids long. CDR3 bases read: TGTGCCAGCAGTTCCGCGACAGGGGTTTTTGAGACC. Translating gives CASSSATGVFET. The complete CDR3 sequence is CASSSATGVFETQYF. The full variable domain, with the rest looked up from reference TRBV28 and TRBJ2-5, is DVKVTQSSRYLVKRTGEKVFLECVQDMDHENMFWYRQDPGLGLRLIYFSYDVKMKEKGDIPEGYSVSREKKERFSLILESASTNQTSMYLCASSSATGVFETQYFGPGTRLLVL.

Here the CDR3 reads CSASEWTGSYNEQFF. The part of the CDR3 DNA that was read is TGCAGTGCTAGCGAGTGGACAGGTTCCTACAATGAG. This chain joins TRBV20-1 and TRBJ2-1; 7 bases match TRBD1. The CDR3 goes on 3 residues after the read ends, and that part is filled in from the germline J gene. V dropped 3 bases and J dropped 1; count of bases not matched to a gene: 6. Germline values: CDR1 DFQATT, CDR2 SNEGSKA (reference sequence). The CDR3 extends over 15 amino acids.